This T cell receptor (beta chain) stems from a study of OX40 agonist ivuxolimab in advanced cancers. V lost 5 bases, J lost 6 bases, and 2 bases stayed unmatched. This CDR3 contains 11 residues. Germline V gene lookup returns CDR1 GTSNPN and CDR2 SVGIG (reference sequence). Profiling relied on immunoSEQ multiplex PCR, and the TCRdb table lists in-frame clones only, not all of them. The sample contains under 40,000 clones, approximately 89% of which appear only once. Overall study findings and caveats: Which antigen the expanded peripheral T cells recognized is unknown. The average count of expanded clones was higher among CD8+ T cells than among CD4+.

For this clone: Its specificity is unknown.

The TCR was taken from an adult with an advanced solid tumor such as melanoma, head and neck, liver or kidney cancer. The chain recombines TRBV30 with TRBJ1-1; 8 bases line up with TRBD1. The sequencing used CD4+ or CD8+ T cells sorted from blood, collected in a trial of the OX40 agonist ivuxolimab. In DNA form, the CDR3 reads TGTGCCTGGTTGGACAGGGCTGAAGCTTTCTTT. Amino acid sequence: CAWLDRAEAFF.